Presented here are 27 T cell receptor beta chains from one specimen sequenced in a study of cytomegalovirus exposure and HLA in healthy donors. The PCR made use of 60 Vbeta and 13 Jbeta primers. Clones were sequenced by immunoSEQ multiplex PCR, and TCRdb holds only the in-frame ones, with some missing. Here the sample spans approximately 260,000 clones, about 83% being singletons. The sequenced sample consisted of PBMCs. The receptors originated from a woman in her 40s in good health and CMV-seropositive.

The V gene is TRBV15, the J gene TRBJ2-5; 8 nucleotides match TRBD1. The CDR3 has 16 amino acids. Germline V gives CDR1 LNHNV, CDR2 YYDKDF (reference sequence). V lost 0 bases to trimming and J lost 4 bases; unmatched junction nucleotides: 7. The CDR3 bases are TGTGCCACCAGCAGAGATCCCGGACAGGGTGGAGAGACCCAGTACTTC. Translation gives CATSRDPGQGGETQYF.

This clone was detected only once. V is TRBV4-2 and J is TRBJ1-2; TRBD1 might be the D (6 bases). The germline CDR1 and CDR2 sequences are LGHNA and YNFKEQ. The CDR3 loop spans 15 amino acids. Trimming pared 3 bases from V and 0 bases from J, leaving 11 bases between. The chain's CDR3 is CASSQEDSPNYGYTF. In nucleotides, the CDR3 is TGTGCCAGCAGCCAGGAGGACAGTCCTAACTATGGCTACACCTTC.

This clone occurred once. The V call is TRBV28, the J call TRBJ2-1, with D possibly being TRBD2 (6 bases). The V end was cut by 2 bases, the J end by 0 bases, with 14 bases between. The CDR3 sequence is 17 residues long. The germline V gene encodes CDR1 MDHEN and CDR2 SYDVKM. CDR3 DNA: TGTGCCAGCAGTTTACTTGAGGCGGGATCCTCCTACAATGAGCAGTTCTTC. Translation gives CASSLLEAGSSYNEQFF.

The rearrangement uses TRBV29-1 and TRBJ1-5; D call uncertain. V lost 5 bases to trimming and J lost 2 bases, with 13 bases between them. The germline gives CDR1 SQVTM, CDR2 ANQGSEA. This CDR3 contains 14 residues. CDR3 in amino acids: CSVSHGSGNQPQHF. CDR3 sequence (DNA): TGCAGCGTTAGTCATGGCAGCGGCAATCAGCCCCAGCATTTT.

The chain recombines TRBV4-2 with TRBJ2-7, with D tentatively TRBD2 (5 bases). Looked up from germline, CDR1 is LGHNA and CDR2 is YNFKEQ. The CDR3 sequence is 15 residues long. The V end lost 2 bases, the J end lost 5 bases, and 16 bases lay between the germline ends. This chain's CDR3 is CASSQTRGLTNEQYF. DNA of the CDR3: TGTGCCAGCAGCCAAACTCGAGGGCTGACGAACGAGCAGTACTTC.

The chain couples TRBV4-2 to TRBJ2-1; 13 bases map to TRBD2. V trimming: 1 base; J trimming: 7 bases; junction bases outside the gene matches: 7. Germline V lookup: CDR1 LGHNA, CDR2 YNFKEQ. The CDR3 has 17 amino acids. The CDR3 bases are TGTGCCAGCAGCCAAGCGGGACTAGCGGGAAAGTTGAATGAGCAGTTCTTC. Its translation: CASSQAGLAGKLNEQFF.

The gene calls are TRBV10-3 and TRBJ2-7; 7 bases are shared with TRBD2. Germline V lookup: CDR1 ENHRY, CDR2 SYGVKD. The CDR3 spans 13 residues. The V and J ends lost 4 bases and 3 bases, in that order; junction bases with no gene match: 3. The CDR3 is CAISGGTIYEQYF. CDR3 DNA sequence: TGTGCCATCAGTGGTGGGACTATCTACGAGCAGTACTTC.

The V gene is TRBV5-6, the J gene TRBJ1-4; no firm D call. The CDR3 loop spans 15 amino acids. The germline V and J ends were trimmed by 3 bases and 8 bases, with 17 bases remaining between them. The germline V gene encodes CDR1 SGHDT and CDR2 YYEEEE. CDR3 residues: CASSWRTLTGEKLFF. The CDR3, as DNA: TGTGCCAGCAGCTGGAGGACCCTAACGGGGGAAAAACTGTTTTTT.

In DNA, the CDR3 is TGTGCCAGCAGTTTTCTAGCGGGCTACGAGCAGTACTTC. This gives the protein CASSFLAGYEQYF. V is TRBV27 and J is TRBJ2-7, with 8 bases lining up with TRBD2. From germline, CDR1 is MNHEY and CDR2 SMNVEV (reference sequence). Germline trimming cut 3 bases from V and 3 bases from J; bases unmatched to any gene: 1. The CDR3 length is 13 residues.

The chain uses TRBV10-3 and TRBJ1-2; 8 bases match TRBD1. Unmatched junction bases numbered 5, after V lost 10 bases and J lost 4 bases. The CDR3 spans 12 residues. CDR1 is ENHRY and CDR2 is SYGVKD in the germline V gene. CDR3 amino acids: CASEGQGYGYTF. CDR3 in DNA: TGTGCCAGCGAAGGACAGGGCTATGGCTACACCTTC.

Comments on this clone: The sample contains more than one DNA sequence encoding this CDR3. In nucleotides, the CDR3 is TGTGCCAGCAGCTCGGGGACAGGGGGAGCAACTAATGAAAAACTGTTTTTT. Its translation: CASSSGTGGATNEKLFF. The chain couples TRBV7-8 to TRBJ1-4, with 11 bases matching TRBD1. CDR3 length equals 17 residues. The junction had 4 bases not matched to a gene; V was cut back by 4 bases and J by 0 bases. Germline lookup yields CDR1 SGHVS and CDR2 FQNEAQ.

The chain has TRBV2 and TRBJ2-3, with D unclear. The CDR3 is made up of 15 amino acids. The germline V gene has CDR1 SNHLY and CDR2 FYNNEI. The V end was cut by 4 bases, the J end by 0 bases, with 11 bases between. CDR3 region: CASSGYSTSTDTQYF. The CDR3 nucleotides read TGTGCCAGCAGTGGGTATAGTACTAGCACAGATACGCAGTATTTT.

The rearrangement links TRBV28 to TRBJ2-2; 7 bases are a match to TRBD1. Germline CDR1 MDHEN, CDR2 SYDVKM. This CDR3 has 15 residues. With V trimmed by 3 bases and J by 4 bases, 5 bases remained unmatched. This chain's CDR3 is CASSLFPGGTGELFF. CDR3 bases: TGTGCCAGCAGTTTGTTTCCAGGGGGCACCGGGGAGCTGTTTTTT.

The genes are TRBV28 and TRBJ1-4; weak D call: TRBD1 (5 bases). V was shortened by 7 bases and J by 8 bases, with 17 bases between the two germline ends. In germline, CDR1 is MDHEN, CDR2 SYDVKM. CDR3 length equals 14 residues. The CDR3 DNA reads TGTGCCAGCACCGACGGGACTGCGGGAGAAAAACTGTTTTTT. This translates into CASTDGTAGEKLFF.

The CDR3 region is CAWSVRGAGQETQYF. In DNA form, the CDR3 reads TGTGCCTGGAGTGTACGGGGAGCGGGCCAAGAGACCCAGTACTTC. The chain links TRBV30 to TRBJ2-5; D possibly corresponds to TRBD2 (6 bases). In germline, CDR1 is GTSNPN, CDR2 SVGIG (reference sequence). V gave up 0 bases and J gave up 1 base, with 12 bases separating them. This CDR3 has 15 amino acids.

This rearrangement joins TRBV9 to TRBJ1-3; D might be TRBD1 (5 bases). The V and J ends lost 1 base and 0 bases respectively, with 8 bases between them. The CDR3 is 15 residues long. Germline CDR1 reads SGDLS; CDR2 reads YYNGEE. The CDR3 coding sequence is TGTGCCAGCAGCGTAATGGGGGGCTCTGGAAACACCATATATTTT. Its translation is CASSVMGGSGNTIYF.

The gene calls are TRBV9 and TRBJ2-1; D is perhaps TRBD2 (6 bases). V gave up 1 base and J gave up 0 bases, with 8 bases separating them. This CDR3 region has 15 residues. Germline V CDR1 and CDR2: SGDLS, YYNGEE. The chain's CDR3 is CASSVLDYSYNEQFF. CDR3 in DNA: TGTGCCAGCAGCGTACTGGACTACTCCTACAATGAGCAGTTCTTC.

The genes are TRBV30 and TRBJ1-2; unclear D gene. The V gene lost 0 bases and the J gene lost 8 bases, with 10 bases spanning the gap. This CDR3 region has 12 residues. Germline V gene sequence: CDR1 GTSNPN, CDR2 SVGIG (reference sequence). CDR3 region: CAWSVNSRGYTF. For the CDR3, the DNA is TGTGCCTGGAGTGTAAACAGCCGAGGCTACACCTTC.

The chain couples TRBV11-2 to TRBJ1-1, with 7 bases identical to TRBD1. The CDR3 is made up of 15 amino acids. J was trimmed by 4 bases and V by 1 base; bases with no gene match: 6. CDR1 and CDR2 from the germline V gene are SGHAT and FQNNGV. The DNA for the CDR3 is TGTGCCAGCAGCTTAGTGACAGGGTGGGGCACTGAAGCTTTCTTT. It yields the protein CASSLVTGWGTEAFF.

The chain has TRBV4-3 and TRBJ2-3; tentatively, D is TRBD1 (5 bases). The CDR3 is 15 residues long. V was pared by 0 bases and J by 6 bases, with 13 bases between. Germline V gives CDR1 LGHNA, CDR2 YSLEER. The DNA for the CDR3 is TGCGCCAGCAGCCAAGACCTCACCAGGGCCGATACGCAGTATTTT. Translating it yields CASSQDLTRADTQYF.

This sequence joins TRBV7-8 and TRBJ2-3; D might be TRBD2 (5 bases). Trimming took off 5 bases at V and 2 bases at J, with 20 bases between the two ends. This CDR3 has 17 residues. Per the germline V gene, CDR1 is SGHVS and CDR2 is FQNEAQ. The CDR3 DNA sequence: TGTGCCAGCAGCCCTAGCCGTGGAGATCCTTCCACAGATACGCAGTATTTT. It is translated as CASSPSRGDPSTDTQYF.

This chain links TRBV11-1 with TRBJ2-1; 9 bases fit TRBD2. Germline V CDR1 and CDR2: SGHAT, FQDESV (reference sequence). This CDR3 has 15 residues. Germline trimming cut 5 bases from V and 0 bases from J; bases unmatched to any gene: 2. The DNA for the CDR3 is TGTGCCAGCAGCAGCGGGGGGAGCTCCTACAATGAGCAGTTCTTC. Its translation: CASSSGGSSYNEQFF.

The chain carries TRBV6-1 and TRBJ1-2, with D uncertain. The germline gives CDR1 MNHNS, CDR2 SASEGT. CDR3 length: 13 residues. V dropped 5 bases and J dropped 5 bases, with 12 bases sitting between them. The DNA of the CDR3 is TGTGCCAGCAGTCCAACAGTACTTTATGGCTACACCTTC. Amino acid sequence: CASSPTVLYGYTF.

V gene TRBV28 combines with J gene TRBJ1-4; D not certain. Germline CDR1 and CDR2: MDHEN and SYDVKM. CDR3 length: 15 amino acids. Trimming removed 1 base at V and 0 bases at J, with 6 bases between. The CDR3 nucleotides read TGTGCCAGCAGTTTATTCGGGGCAACTAATGAAAAACTGTTTTTT. Its translation is CASSLFGATNEKLFF. The whole variable domain, remainder taken from reference TRBV28 and TRBJ1-4, is DVKVTQSSRYLVKRTGEKVFLECVQDMDHENMFWYRQDPGLGLRLIYFSYDVKMKEKGDIPEGYSVSREKKERFSLILESASTNQTSMYLCASSLFGATNEKLFFGSGTQLSVL.

The chain recombines TRBV11-3 with TRBJ2-7; TRBD2 might be the D (6 bases). Germline CDR1 SGHNT, CDR2 YENEEA. The CDR3 has 13 amino acids. Between the trimmed V and J ends, which lost 3 bases and 3 bases, there was a span of 9 bases. The CDR3 here is CASSFEGLYEQYF. The CDR3 bases are TGTGCCAGCAGCTTCGAGGGACTCTACGAGCAGTACTTC.

This chain joins TRBV5-1 and TRBJ1-1; TRBD1 aligns across 8 bases. CDR3 length: 14 residues. Germline CDR1 and CDR2: SGHRS and YFSETQ. V dropped 3 bases and J dropped 4; count of bases not matched to a gene: 5. The CDR3 protein is CASSSGGVGTEAFF. The CDR3 DNA is TGCGCCAGCAGCTCAGGGGGCGTAGGCACTGAAGCTTTCTTT.

This chain joins TRBV6-5 and TRBJ2-3, with D perhaps TRBD2 (6 bases). CDR3 size: 14 residues. Germline CDR1 reads MNHEY; CDR2 reads SVGAGI. V was clipped by 7 bases and J by 2 bases, with 13 bases between them. For the CDR3, the DNA is TGTGCCAGCACCCTTAGCGGAACCACAGATACGCAGTATTTT. It yields the protein CASTLSGTTDTQYF.